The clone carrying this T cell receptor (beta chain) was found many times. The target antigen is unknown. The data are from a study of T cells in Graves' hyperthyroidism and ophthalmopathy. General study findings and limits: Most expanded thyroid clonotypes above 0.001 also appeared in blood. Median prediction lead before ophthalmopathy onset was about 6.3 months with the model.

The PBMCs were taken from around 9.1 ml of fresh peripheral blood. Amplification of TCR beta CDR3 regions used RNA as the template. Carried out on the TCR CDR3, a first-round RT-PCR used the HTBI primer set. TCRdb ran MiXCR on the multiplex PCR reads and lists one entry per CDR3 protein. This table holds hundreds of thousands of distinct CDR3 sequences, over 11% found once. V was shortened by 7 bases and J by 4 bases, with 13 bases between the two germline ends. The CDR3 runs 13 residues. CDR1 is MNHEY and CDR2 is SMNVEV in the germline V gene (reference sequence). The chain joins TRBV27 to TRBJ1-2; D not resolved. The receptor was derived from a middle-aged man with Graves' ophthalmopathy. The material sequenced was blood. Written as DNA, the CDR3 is TGTGCCAGCACATCTCGGGGAAGCTATGGCTACACCTTC. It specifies CASTSRGSYGYTF.